This TCR beta chain was identified during a study of blood T cell repertoires in COVID-19. Across the whole study: COVID-19 samples from acute and convalescent phases originated in the United States, Italy and Spain.

There are 16 residues in the CDR3. CDR1 SGHAT and CDR2 FQNNGV come from the germline V gene. V gave up 5 bases and J gave up 8 bases; unmatched junction bases: 8. The authors' processing: For nucleated cells, counts were estimated from reference gene primer amplification. The table came from immunoSEQ multiplex PCR; TCRdb's copy has only in-frame clones and leaves some out. The V and J calls and the clone size are those of that table, but D and trimming were determined from the DNA. The sample lists about 83,000 clones; around nine tenths were seen once. Source material: peripheral blood. This chain uses TRBV11-2 with TRBJ1-6; 11 nucleotides match TRBD1. This TCR derives from a man aged 80 or over with active or convalescent COVID-19. Written as DNA, the CDR3 is TGTGCCAGCAGCACTGGACAGGGGGCCTCACATTCACCCCTCCACTTT. It is translated as CASSTGQGASHSPLHF.